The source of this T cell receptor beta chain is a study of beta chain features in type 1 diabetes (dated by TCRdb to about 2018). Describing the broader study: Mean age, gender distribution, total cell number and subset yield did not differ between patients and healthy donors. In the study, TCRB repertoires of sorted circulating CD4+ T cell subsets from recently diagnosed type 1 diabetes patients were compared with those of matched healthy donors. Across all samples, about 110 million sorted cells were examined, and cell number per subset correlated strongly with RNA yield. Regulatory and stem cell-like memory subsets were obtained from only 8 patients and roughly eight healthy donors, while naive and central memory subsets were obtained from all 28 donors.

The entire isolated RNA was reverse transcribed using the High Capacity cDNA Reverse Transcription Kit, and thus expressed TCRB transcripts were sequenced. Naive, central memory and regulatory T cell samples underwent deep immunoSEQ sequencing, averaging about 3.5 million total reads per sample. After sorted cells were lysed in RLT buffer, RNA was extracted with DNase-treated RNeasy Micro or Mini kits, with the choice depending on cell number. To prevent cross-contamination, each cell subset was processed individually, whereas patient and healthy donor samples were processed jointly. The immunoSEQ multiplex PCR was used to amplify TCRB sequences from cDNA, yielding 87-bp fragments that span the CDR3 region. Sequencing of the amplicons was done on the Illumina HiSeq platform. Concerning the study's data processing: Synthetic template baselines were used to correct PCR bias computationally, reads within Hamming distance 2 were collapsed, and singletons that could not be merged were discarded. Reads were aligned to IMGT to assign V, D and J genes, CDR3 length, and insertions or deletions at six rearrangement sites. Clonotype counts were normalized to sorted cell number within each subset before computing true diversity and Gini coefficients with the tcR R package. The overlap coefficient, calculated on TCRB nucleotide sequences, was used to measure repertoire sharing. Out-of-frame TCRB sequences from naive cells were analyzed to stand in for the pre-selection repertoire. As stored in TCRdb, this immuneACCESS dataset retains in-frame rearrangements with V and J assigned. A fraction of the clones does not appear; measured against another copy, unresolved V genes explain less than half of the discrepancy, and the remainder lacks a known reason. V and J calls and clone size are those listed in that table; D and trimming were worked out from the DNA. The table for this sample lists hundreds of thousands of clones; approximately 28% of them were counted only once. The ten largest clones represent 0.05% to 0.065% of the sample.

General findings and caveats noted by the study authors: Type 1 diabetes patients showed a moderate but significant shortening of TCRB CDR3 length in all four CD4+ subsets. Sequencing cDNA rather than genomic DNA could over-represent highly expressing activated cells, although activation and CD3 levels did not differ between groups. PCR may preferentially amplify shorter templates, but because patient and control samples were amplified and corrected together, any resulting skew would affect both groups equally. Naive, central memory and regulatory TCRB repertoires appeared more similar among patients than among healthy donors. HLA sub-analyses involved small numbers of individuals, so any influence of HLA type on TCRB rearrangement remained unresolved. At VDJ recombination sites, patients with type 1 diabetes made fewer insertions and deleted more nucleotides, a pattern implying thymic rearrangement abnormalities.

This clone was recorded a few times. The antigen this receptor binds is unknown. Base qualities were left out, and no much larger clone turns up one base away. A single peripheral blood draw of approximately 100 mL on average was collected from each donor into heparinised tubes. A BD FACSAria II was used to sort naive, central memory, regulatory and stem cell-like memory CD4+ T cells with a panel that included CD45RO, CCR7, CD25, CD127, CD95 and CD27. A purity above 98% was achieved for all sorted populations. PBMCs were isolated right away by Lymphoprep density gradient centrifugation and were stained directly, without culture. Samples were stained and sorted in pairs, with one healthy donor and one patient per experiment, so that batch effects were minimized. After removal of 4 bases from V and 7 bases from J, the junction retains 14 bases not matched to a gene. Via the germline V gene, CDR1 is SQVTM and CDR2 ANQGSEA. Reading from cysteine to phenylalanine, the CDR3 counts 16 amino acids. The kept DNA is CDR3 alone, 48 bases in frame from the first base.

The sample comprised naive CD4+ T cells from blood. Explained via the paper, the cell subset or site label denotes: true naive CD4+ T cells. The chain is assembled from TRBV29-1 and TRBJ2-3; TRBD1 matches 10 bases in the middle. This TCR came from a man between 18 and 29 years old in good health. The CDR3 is CSVAHLGTGVGNTQYF. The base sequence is TGCAGCGTTGCCCACCTTGGGACAGGGGTAGGAAATACGCAGTATTTT.